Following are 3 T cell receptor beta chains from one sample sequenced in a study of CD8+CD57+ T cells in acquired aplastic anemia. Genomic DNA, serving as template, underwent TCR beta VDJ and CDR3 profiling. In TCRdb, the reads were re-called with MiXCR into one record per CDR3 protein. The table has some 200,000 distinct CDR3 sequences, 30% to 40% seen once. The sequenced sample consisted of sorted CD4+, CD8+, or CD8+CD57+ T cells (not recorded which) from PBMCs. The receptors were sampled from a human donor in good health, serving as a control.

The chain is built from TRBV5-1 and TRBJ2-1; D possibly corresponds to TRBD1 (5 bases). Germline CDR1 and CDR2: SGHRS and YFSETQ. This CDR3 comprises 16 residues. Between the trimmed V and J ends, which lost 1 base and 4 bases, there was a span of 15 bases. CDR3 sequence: CASSLSIGQPYNEQFF. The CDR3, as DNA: TGCGCCAGCAGCTTGAGTATCGGACAACCTTACAATGAGCAGTTCTTC.

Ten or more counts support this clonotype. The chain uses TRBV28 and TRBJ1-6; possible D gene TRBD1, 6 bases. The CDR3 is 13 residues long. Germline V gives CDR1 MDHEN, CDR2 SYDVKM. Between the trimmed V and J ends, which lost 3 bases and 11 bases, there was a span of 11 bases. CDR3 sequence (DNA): TGTGCCAGCAGTTTCACAGGGTATACACCCCTCCACTTT. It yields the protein CASSFTGYTPLHF.

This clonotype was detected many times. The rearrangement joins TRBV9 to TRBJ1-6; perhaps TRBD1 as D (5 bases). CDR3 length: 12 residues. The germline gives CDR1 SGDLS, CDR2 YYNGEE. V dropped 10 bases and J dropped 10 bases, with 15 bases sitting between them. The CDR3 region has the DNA TGTGCCTCCGGGACCTTGGGGTCACCCCTCCACTTT. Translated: CASGTLGSPLHF.